This T cell receptor (beta chain) was sequenced for a study of blood T cell repertoires in COVID-19. There are 15 residues in the CDR3. Germline trimming cut 2 bases from V and 1 base from J; bases unmatched to any gene: 3. Germline V gene data show CDR1 as SGDLS and CDR2 as YYNGEE. The protocol was immunoSEQ multiplex PCR, while the TCRdb copy is restricted to in-frame clones and leaves out a portion. The data show 140,000 or so clones, around nine tenths seen once. The table lists this clone with a few counts. The source of this sequence is a man in his 60s with active or convalescent COVID-19. Sequencing was performed on peripheral blood. The rearrangement uses TRBV9 and TRBJ1-3, with TRBD1 matching 7 bases. CDR3 protein: CASSVSGGSGNTIYF. Written as DNA, the CDR3 is TGTGCCAGCAGCGTCTCAGGGGGATCTGGAAACACCATATATTTT.